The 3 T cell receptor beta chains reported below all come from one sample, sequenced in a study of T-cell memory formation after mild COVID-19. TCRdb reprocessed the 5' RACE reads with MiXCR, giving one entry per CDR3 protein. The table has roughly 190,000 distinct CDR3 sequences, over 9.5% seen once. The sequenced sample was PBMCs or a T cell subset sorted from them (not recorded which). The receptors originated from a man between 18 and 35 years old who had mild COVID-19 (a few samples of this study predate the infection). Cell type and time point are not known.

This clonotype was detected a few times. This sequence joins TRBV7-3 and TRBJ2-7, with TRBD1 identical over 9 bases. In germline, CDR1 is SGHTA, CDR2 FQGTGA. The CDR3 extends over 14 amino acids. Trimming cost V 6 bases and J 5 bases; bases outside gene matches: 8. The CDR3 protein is CASRRTGEGDEQYF. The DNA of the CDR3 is TGTGCCAGCAGACGGACAGGGGAGGGTGACGAGCAGTACTTC.

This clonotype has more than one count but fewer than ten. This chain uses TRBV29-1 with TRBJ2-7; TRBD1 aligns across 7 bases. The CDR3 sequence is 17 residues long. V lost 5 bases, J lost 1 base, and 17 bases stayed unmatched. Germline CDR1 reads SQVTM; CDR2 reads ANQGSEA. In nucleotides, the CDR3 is TGCAGCGTTCGGGATCCCACAGGGGTCGAGTGGTCCTACGAGCAGTACGTC. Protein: CSVRDPTGVEWSYEQYV.

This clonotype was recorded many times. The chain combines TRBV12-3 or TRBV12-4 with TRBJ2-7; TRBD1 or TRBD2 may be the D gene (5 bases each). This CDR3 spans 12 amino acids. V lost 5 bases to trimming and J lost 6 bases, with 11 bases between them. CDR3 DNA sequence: TGTGCCAGCAGTCTCGCAGGGACCGAGCAGTACTTC. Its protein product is CASSLAGTEQYF.